This note documents a single T cell receptor (beta chain) sequence. What it binds is unknown. The data were obtained in a study of a mutant IDH1 vaccine in newly diagnosed glioma. On the study more broadly: The timing of visit V12 was week 35, and that of visit V13 was week 47.

V was clipped by 0 bases and J by 7 bases; unmatched bases: 12. The germline V gene encodes CDR1 LGHNA and CDR2 YNFKEQ. This CDR3 spans 17 amino acids. Produced via immunoSEQ multiplex PCR; TCRdb's table is partial and in-frame only. Altogether 50,000 to 70,000 clones are present, around 85% being singletons, with the ten largest covering 1.5% to 2%. As for time point: week 35, safety follow-up. Each dose of the vaccine consisted of 300 ug of mutant IDH1 20-mer peptide, with topical imiquimod. V and J are TRBV4-2 and TRBJ2-1; TRBD2 aligns across 7 bases. This sample comprised PBMCs, obtained from a glioma patient whose treatment included an IDH1 peptide vaccine. The sequence was obtained from a middle-aged man with glioma. In nucleotides, the CDR3 is TGTGCCAGCAGCCAAGAGAGCGGGACGAACTTGGGTAATGAGCAGTTCTTC. Amino acid sequence: CASSQESGTNLGNEQFF.